There are a few counts of the clone carrying this T cell receptor (beta chain). No antigen is known for it. The germline gene is not matched at one end of the junction; a read error may be the cause. Peripheral blood CD8+ and CD4+ T cells were profiled by TCR beta sequencing. Negative isolation yielded CD8+ and CD4+ T cells; FACS enriched TEMRA cells. It was with random hexamers that 0.5 to 1 ug RNA was reverse transcribed. immunoSEQ multiplex PCR amplified TCR beta CDR3 across 54 Vbeta, 13 Jbeta. TCRdb itself ran the immunoSEQ multiplex PCR reads through MiXCR, one entry per CDR3 protein. Of 400,000 to 550,000 distinct CDR3 sequences in the sample, 85% to 90% are singletons; the top ten hold roughly 0.11%. This sample is part of a study of CD8 T cells in Susac syndrome. Study-level results: The study acknowledged a relatively small number of individuals in its TCR sequencing and HLA analysis.

This TCR came from a human donor with multiple sclerosis. The source material was CD8+ T cells from PBMCs.

CDR3 loop: CASSLGQGGNQPQHF. CDR3 nucleotide sequence: TGTGCCAGCAGCCTGGGACAGGGTGGCAATCAGCCCCAGCATTTT. V and J are TRBV5-1 and TRBJ1-5; 9 bases are shared with TRBD1. Germline V CDR1 and CDR2: SGHRS, YFSETQ. The CDR3 is made up of 15 amino acids.